A selection of T cell receptor beta chains follows, all from one sample in a study of T cells in Graves' hyperthyroidism and ophthalmopathy. Using its own MiXCR run on the multiplex PCR reads, TCRdb lists one record per CDR3 protein. The sample has a few hundred thousand distinct CDR3 sequences, around 16% seen once. The sequenced sample was blood. All receptors derive from a middle-aged woman with Graves' ophthalmopathy. CDR3s leave out the opening cysteine and the closing phenylalanine or tryptophan. D genes are given only for firm matches.

>TRBV28|TRBJ2-5|TRBD1
ASSRDRGVGETQY
>TRBV5-8|TRBJ1-3|TRBD1
ASSRRTGWNGNTIY
>TRBV11-2|TRBJ2-5|.
ASSLGGVSQETQY
>TRBV6-1|TRBJ1-4|TRBD1
ASSPLGTVNEKLF
>TRBV29-1|TRBJ2-3|TRBD2
SVDRSGDTDTQY
>TRBV4-1|TRBJ1-2|TRBD1
ASSQDGTVSGYT
>TRBV28|TRBJ1-5|.
ASSWGIQPQH
>TRBV19|TRBJ2-1|TRBD1
AGSPPGTGFEQF
>TRBV2|TRBJ1-1|.
ASSDRTAASEAF
>TRBV30|TRBJ1-1|.
AWERGGTEAF
>TRBV7-2|TRBJ1-1|.
ASRRRGGLGTEAF
>TRBV28|TRBJ2-7|TRBD2
ASSFWGTSEDEQY
>TRBV6-1|TRBJ1-5|.
ASSGQQHQPQH
>TRBV10-2|TRBJ1-5|TRBD1
ASSESGQGQPQH
>TRBV11-1|TRBJ1-1|TRBD1
ASSTNRGAEAF
>TRBV28|TRBJ2-4|.
ASSRQGTALSAKNIQY
>TRBV4-1|TRBJ2-1|TRBD1
ASSQASGGSIGDEQF
>TRBV5-1|TRBJ2-5|TRBD2
ASSRDPGGAQETQY
>TRBV6-2/TRBV6-3|TRBJ2-3|TRBD2
AGTLSGSGDTQY
>TRBV20-1|TRBJ1-4|.
SARGGATNEKLF
>TRBV28|TRBJ2-1|TRBD2
ASSLWREAREQF
>TRBV3-1|TRBJ1-1|TRBD1
ASSQGTGAEAF
>TRBV6-1|TRBJ1-1|.
ASSEIGSTEAF
>TRBV7-9|TRBJ2-1|TRBD1
ASSLEDRLQF
>TRBV11-2|TRBJ2-1|TRBD2
ASSFALAGSYNEQF
>TRBV10-3|TRBJ2-7|.
AIGSRTDMPGEQY
>TRBV3-1|TRBJ1-3|.
ASMLKGSGNTIY
>TRBV27|TRBJ2-1|TRBD1
ASRNRPGTGLNEQF
>TRBV7-8|TRBJ2-1|TRBD1
ASSLGVDSGQGYHEQF
>TRBV7-2|TRBJ2-2|TRBD1
ASSRGGTGGSGELF
>TRBV10-2|TRBJ1-4|.
ASSHRDSTNEKLF
>TRBV28|TRBJ2-2|.
ASSLIRQNTGELF
>TRBV7-9|TRBJ2-1|TRBD1
ASSLARGGTGYGNEQF
>TRBV5-1|TRBJ2-7|TRBD1
ASRSGQSTHEQY
>TRBV19|TRBJ1-5|.
ASRDRVSNQPQH
>TRBV6-1|TRBJ2-3|.
ASSETGYRTDTQY
>TRBV20-1|TRBJ2-7|TRBD2
SAKILAAIPYEQY
>TRBV24-1|TRBJ2-5|TRBD1
ATSDTTGGQETQY
>TRBV11-2|TRBJ1-1|.
ASSIQGRGNTEAF
>TRBV2|TRBJ2-7|.
ASGVQQY
>TRBV7-9|TRBJ1-2|.
ASSPDSGRGYT
>TRBV3-1|TRBJ2-3|.
ASSQELGRSRGTDTQY
>TRBV2|TRBJ1-2|.
ASSVGQSYGYT
>TRBV5-8|TRBJ2-7|.
ASSPSTVTYEQY
>TRBV6-5|TRBJ1-1|.
ASSYSGPLGEAF
>TRBV5-1|TRBJ1-4|TRBD1
ASSFGGQSLQMNEKLF
>TRBV14|TRBJ1-1|TRBD1
ASSLGTGRTSTEAF
>TRBV18|TRBJ2-5|.
ASSPVIGDQETQY
>TRBV20-1|TRBJ2-1|TRBD1
SAVTGTGGHEQF
>TRBV7-8|TRBJ2-3|TRBD2
ASRLGTSGHTDTQY
>TRBV20-1|TRBJ2-1|.
SARNHEQF
>TRBV7-9|TRBJ1-6|.
ASSPRGDSRGSPLH
>TRBV5-1|TRBJ1-5|.
ASSLDSQNQPQH
>TRBV30|TRBJ2-3|.
ALGTKGTDTQY
>TRBV5-1|TRBJ2-1|.
ASSSHKANEQF
>TRBV7-9|TRBJ2-3|TRBD1
ASSQGTVPYTQY
>TRBV7-2|TRBJ2-1|TRBD2
ASSSRTSGKVYEQF